This paragraph covers one T cell receptor (beta chain) sequence. What it binds is not known. The data are from a study of T cell responses to AZD1222 COVID-19 vaccine. General study findings and limits: White British donors predominated, females outnumbered males, and clonal diversity was possibly underestimated. Seropositive at baseline were only a handful of AZD1222 recipients. The repertoires were collected only after the peak T cell response.

The CDR3 runs to 15 residues. The germline V gene has CDR1 LGHDT and CDR2 YNNKEL (reference sequence). J was trimmed by 8 bases and V by 4 bases; bases with no gene match: 13. Method: immunoSEQ multiplex PCR; TCRdb's copy keeps in-frame clones and lacks some. The sample contains just under 95,000 clones, just over 85% of which appear only once. This sample comprised peripheral blood, obtained on day 0 of AZD1222 vaccination. This chain connects TRBV3-1 (or the pseudogene TRBV3-2) to TRBJ1-2; 7 positions agree with TRBD1. The TCR sequence derives from an adult in good health. As DNA, the CDR3 is TGTGCCAGCAGCCCCGGGGTAACAGGGGTTGGAGGCTACACCTTC. Translated: CASSPGVTGVGGYTF.